This paragraph reports one T cell receptor (beta chain). Clinical history reported by participants formed the basis on which cohorts were assigned. Trimming removed 4 bases from V and 5 bases from J; junction bases left unmatched: 9. The CDR3 is 15 residues long. Germline CDR1 SGHNT, CDR2 YYREEE (reference sequence). The data are from a study of blood T cell repertoires in COVID-19. Study-level background: Acute and convalescent COVID-19 samples came from the United States, Italy and Spain.

Study processing details: Reference gene primer amplification yielded estimated nucleated cell counts. Sequencing was performed with immunoSEQ multiplex PCR; in TCRdb, only in-frame clones are kept and a portion is missing. The DNA gave D and trimming, while V, J and clone size come from that table. The table records approximately 200,000 clones, 86% of them present only once. Sequencing used PBMCs or T cells enriched from blood (not recorded which). The chain has TRBV5-4 and TRBJ2-3; 8 nucleotides agree with TRBD1. This receptor was taken from a woman aged 30 to 39 who had recovered from COVID-19. The CDR3 loop reads CASSPPGQGRDTQYF. The CDR3, as DNA: TGTGCCAGCAGCCCTCCCGGACAGGGACGAGATACGCAGTATTTT.